This TCR beta chain was sequenced during a study of graft-versus-host responses after intestinal transplantation. Study background: Recipients had multivisceral, liver-intestinal, or isolated intestinal transplants. The recipients all started with anti-thymocyte globulin induction and then took tacrolimus and steroids for around 3 years.

V was shortened by 8 bases and J by 4 bases, with 24 bases between the two germline ends. This CDR3 has 16 residues. Germline lookup yields CDR1 SGHTA and CDR2 FQGNSA. Profiling relied on immunoSEQ multiplex PCR, and the TCRdb table lists in-frame clones only, not all of them. The table lists roughly 25,000 clones, approximately 93% of them singletons. Comments on this clone: Its cognate antigen is unknown.

Findings and caveats of the study: Marrow from the recipient contained GvH clones, some of which had appeared first in ileum or blood.

Sequencing was performed on PBMCs, taken 18 days after transplant. The chain employs TRBV7-2 and TRBJ2-7; perhaps D is TRBD1 or TRBD2 (5 bases each). The source of this sequence is a human patient who received an intestinal transplant, so some T cells may come from the graft donor. In DNA, the CDR3 is TGTGCCAGCTGGGACCCGACTTCAACCATCATTTACGAGCAGTACTTC. Protein sequence: CASWDPTSTIIYEQYF. The full variable domain, in which reference TRBV7-2 and TRBJ2-7 provide the parts outside the CDR3, is GAGVSQSPSNKVTEKGKDVELRCDPISGHTALYWYRQSLGQGLEFLIYFQGNSAPDKSGLPSDRFSAERTGGSVSTLTIQRTQQEDSAVYLCASWDPTSTIIYEQYFGPGTRLTVT.